This is a list of T cell receptor beta chains from one sample in a study of T cell responses to AZD1222 COVID-19 vaccine. The protocol was immunoSEQ multiplex PCR, while the TCRdb copy is restricted to in-frame clones and leaves out a portion. The sample gives around 95,000 clones, more than 70% of which show up once; roughly 4.2% is in the top ten. This specimen was peripheral blood, taken on day 0 of MenACWY control vaccination. The receptors were gathered from an adult in good health. The CDR3 runs from the conserved cysteine through the conserved F or W. D genes are given only for firm matches. Clone size is stated in some rows and not others, as once, few, many or a class when expanded.

j_call clone_size cdr3_length d_call v_call cdr3_nt cdr3_aa
TRBJ1-1 NA 16 TRBD1 TRBV15 TGTGCCACCAGCAGAGATGGGACAGCCATGAACACTGAAGCTTTCTTT CATSRDGTAMNTEAFF
TRBJ2-2 NA 15 TRBD2 TRBV11-2 TGTGCCAGCAGATTACTAGCGGGAGCCACCGGGGAGCTGTTTTTT CASRLLAGATGELFF
TRBJ2-1 NA 13 NA TRBV30 TGTGCCTGGAGTGTAAAGTGGGGCAATGAGCAGTTCTTC CAWSVKWGNEQFF
TRBJ2-7 once 15 TRBD1 TRBV5-1 TGCGCCAGCAGCTTGGACGGGACAGGGGTGTACGAGCAGTACTTC CASSLDGTGVYEQYF
TRBJ2-3 NA 16 NA TRBV2 TGTGCCAGCACGGCCGATAGCTGGACTAGCACAGATACGCAGTATTTT CASTADSWTSTDTQYF
TRBJ2-2 NA 15 NA TRBV11-3 TGTGCCAGCAGCAGACAGCAGAGGAACACCGGGGAGCTGTTTTTT CASSRQQRNTGELFF
TRBJ1-2 NA 16 TRBD1 TRBV28 TGTGCCAGCAGTTTGGCGGACAGGGCCCCCCTGAGTGGCTACACCTTC CASSLADRAPLSGYTF
TRBJ1-5 NA 15 TRBD1 TRBV28 TGTGCCAGCAGCCCCGACAGGGAACGAAATCAGCCCCAGCATTTT CASSPDRERNQPQHF
TRBJ2-3 once 14 NA TRBV6-2/TRBV6-3 TGTGCCAGCAGCGAGGGGGGGAGCACAGATACGCAGTATTTT CASSEGGSTDTQYF
TRBJ2-5 NA 12 NA TRBV20-1 TGCAGTGCTAGTTTGCAGCAAGAGACCCAGTACTTC CSASLQQETQYF
TRBJ1-1 once 11 NA TRBV7-9 TGTGCCAGCGGAAGGGGGGGTGAAGCTTTCTTT CASGRGGEAFF
TRBJ1-2 few 14 NA TRBV19 TGTGCCAGTAGTATGTCCGGCGGATTCTATGGCTACACCTTC CASSMSGGFYGYTF
TRBJ1-2 NA 14 TRBD1 TRBV3-1/TRBV3-2 TGTGCCAGCAGCCTCTGGACAGGGGGCAATGGCTACACCTTC CASSLWTGGNGYTF
TRBJ2-3 once 15 TRBD2 TRBV5-5 TGTGCCAGCAGCTTAATTGCTAGCGGGATGGATACGCAGTATTTT CASSLIASGMDTQYF
TRBJ1-1 NA 15 TRBD1 TRBV7-2 TGTGCCAGCAGCTTAGCGGGGGACAGGAGGACTGAAGCTTTCTTT CASSLAGDRRTEAFF
TRBJ2-7 NA 14 NA TRBV2 TGTGCCAGCAGTGGCCAGTTCGGCCCATACGAGCAGTACTTC CASSGQFGPYEQYF
TRBJ2-5 few 13 TRBD1 TRBV5-1 TGCGCCAGCAGCTTGACAGGGGAAGAGACCCAGTACTTC CASSLTGEETQYF
TRBJ1-2 NA 16 NA TRBV28 TGTGCCAGCCGTCCACCTGCGGCAGGTCCTTCCTATGGCTACACCTTC CASRPPAAGPSYGYTF
TRBJ1-1 NA 14 NA TRBV7-9 TGTGCCAGCAGCCAGGATGGGGGGCACACTGAAGCTTTCTTT CASSQDGGHTEAFF
TRBJ1-2 few 16 NA TRBV25-1 TGTGCCAGCAGTGACCCCCGCCTAACCGAGGACTATGGCTACACCTTC CASSDPRLTEDYGYTF
TRBJ1-1 NA 12 TRBD1 TRBV6-2/TRBV6-3 TGTGCCAGCAGTTACGGGACAGGGAATTCTTTCTTT CASSYGTGNSFF
TRBJ1-2 NA 13 NA TRBV3-1/TRBV3-2 TGTGCCAGCAGCCAAGAACCCCGGAAGGGCTACACCTTC CASSQEPRKGYTF
TRBJ2-3 NA 15 TRBD1 TRBV24-1 TGTGCCACCAGTGGCGGTACAGGGGGCACAGATACGCAGTATTTT CATSGGTGGTDTQYF
TRBJ1-2 NA 14 NA TRBV4-3 TGCGCCAGCAGCCCCTTATCCCGGAGCTATGGCTACACCTTC CASSPLSRSYGYTF
TRBJ2-1 NA 15 TRBD2 TRBV11-3 TGTGCCAGCAGCTCGGGACTAGCGGGAGTTGGCGAGCAGTTCTTC CASSSGLAGVGEQFF
TRBJ1-2 NA 11 NA TRBV7-9 TGTGCCAGCAGCCTCCCCGGGGGCTACACCTTC CASSLPGGYTF
TRBJ2-3 NA 15 TRBD1 TRBV4-3 TGCGCCAGCAGCCAACAGGGGGACCCCACAGATACGCAGTATTTT CASSQQGDPTDTQYF
TRBJ1-1 NA 16 NA TRBV18 TGTGCCAGCTCATCTCGACAGCCCCGGGGGAACACTGAAGCTTTCTTT CASSSRQPRGNTEAFF
TRBJ1-2 NA 14 NA TRBV2 TGTGCCAGCAGGAGGGAGGCAGGGGACTATGGCTACACCTTC CASRREAGDYGYTF
TRBJ2-6 NA 17 TRBD1 TRBV27 TGTGCCAGCAGTTCGGGACAGGGGGACTCTGGGGCCAACGTCCTGACTTTC CASSSGQGDSGANVLTF
TRBJ1-1 NA 11 NA TRBV4-1 TGCGCCAGCAGCCAAGACAGCAAAGCTTTCTTT CASSQDSKAFF
TRBJ2-1 few 15 TRBD2 TRBV28 TGTGCCAGCAGTTGGGGGGGGGAGAAAGCCGATGAGCAGTTCTTC CASSWGGEKADEQFF
TRBJ2-7 NA 13 NA TRBV2 TGTGCCAGCAGCAGCTCCCAGGGGGGCGAGCAGTACTTC CASSSSQGGEQYF
TRBJ2-6 NA 16 NA TRBV7-9 TGTGCCAGCAGCCCCGGGACCCTTTCTGGGGCCAACGTCCTGACTTTC CASSPGTLSGANVLTF
TRBJ1-5 NA 17 TRBD1 TRBV6-1 TGTGCCAGCAGTGGGTTGGCAGGGGGGTTTGGCAATCAGCCCCAGCATTTT CASSGLAGGFGNQPQHF
TRBJ2-7 NA 16 TRBD2 TRBV7-2 TGTGCCAGCAGCCAGGGATGGTCGGGAGGGATCTACGAGCAGTACTTC CASSQGWSGGIYEQYF
TRBJ2-7 NA 13 TRBD1 TRBV27 TGTGCCAGCAGACCGGGACAGGCCTACGAGCAGTACTTC CASRPGQAYEQYF
TRBJ1-1 few 15 NA TRBV7-2 TGTGCCAGCAGTTACCTAGCCAGGGCAAACACTGAAGCTTTCTTT CASSYLARANTEAFF
TRBJ1-1 NA 14 TRBD1 TRBV10-2 TGCGCCAGCAGCCGGACAGGGTCGAACACTGAAGCTTTCTTT CASSRTGSNTEAFF
TRBJ1-1 NA 13 NA TRBV12-3/TRBV12-4 TGTGCCAGCAGTTCCCAGGGACTTTCTGGAGCTTTCTTT CASSSQGLSGAFF
TRBJ2-7 NA 17 TRBD2 TRBV15 TGTGCCACCAGCAGGGGGACTAGCGGGAGTCGGCCCTACGAGCAGTACTTC CATSRGTSGSRPYEQYF
TRBJ1-5 few 14 TRBD1 TRBV6-4 TGTGCCAGCCGAGACAGGGGAGGCAATCAGCCCCAGCATTTT CASRDRGGNQPQHF
TRBJ1-2 NA 16 TRBD1 TRBV5-4 TGTGCCAGCAGCACCCCCTGGACAGGTTTGAACTATGGCTACACCTTC CASSTPWTGLNYGYTF
TRBJ2-2 NA 14 TRBD1 TRBV19 TGTGCCAGTAGTATTCGGACAGGCGCCGGGGAGCTGTTTTTT CASSIRTGAGELFF
TRBJ1-4 NA 14 NA TRBV5-4 TGTGCCAGCGGAAAACAGGCAACTAATGAAAAACTGTTTTTT CASGKQATNEKLFF
TRBJ1-2 NA 15 NA TRBV5-6 TGTGCCAGCAGCCGGGGCCTCCAACTCAACTATGGCTACACCTTC CASSRGLQLNYGYTF
TRBJ2-7 NA 13 NA TRBV27 TGTGCCAGCAGTTTATACGTAGAAACCGAGCAGTACTTC CASSLYVETEQYF
TRBJ1-1 NA 13 NA TRBV3-1/TRBV3-2 TGTGCCAGCAGTTCAGGGTTGGACACTGAAGCTTTCTTT CASSSGLDTEAFF
TRBJ1-1 NA 14 NA TRBV7-2 TGTGCCAGCAGCTTTGGGGGCGCAGACACTGAAGCTTTCTTT CASSFGGADTEAFF
TRBJ2-6 NA 13 NA TRBV12-3/TRBV12-4 TGTGCCAGCGATAGTCTTGGGGCCAACGTCCTGACTTTC CASDSLGANVLTF
TRBJ1-6 few 17 NA TRBV2 TGTGCCAGCAGAGGGGCCAGTTTGGGCTCCTATAATTCACCCCTCCACTTT CASRGASLGSYNSPLHF
TRBJ1-5 NA 15 NA TRBV4-3 TGCGCCAGCAGCCAAGATTACCGGGGGCGTCAGCCCCAGCATTTT CASSQDYRGRQPQHF